Below are 3 T cell receptor beta chains sequenced from a single sample in a study of blood T cell repertoires in COVID-19. Using immunoSEQ multiplex PCR, the repertoire was profiled, and TCRdb retains in-frame clones only, with some absent. The table lists over 80,000 clones, roughly nine tenths of them singletons. Input material: peripheral blood. Receptors were obtained from a human donor with active COVID-19. The donor label of this sample is uncertain.

The rearrangement joins TRBV10-3 to TRBJ1-1, with TRBD1 as a possible D gene (5 bases). V lost 10 bases, J lost 0 bases, and 21 bases lay in between. The CDR3 is made up of 16 amino acids. Germline V gene lookup returns CDR1 ENHRY and CDR2 SYGVKD. CDR3 region: CATLLSREEMNTEAFF. DNA for the CDR3: TGTGCCACCCTACTATCCAGGGAAGAGATGAACACTGAAGCTTTCTTT.

This rearrangement joins TRBV27 to TRBJ2-5; 7 bases align to TRBD1. V trimming: 3 bases; J trimming: 2 bases; junction bases outside the gene matches: 6. Germline CDR1 is MNHEY and CDR2 is SMNVEV (reference sequence). This CDR3 contains 15 residues. The chain's CDR3 is CASSFRTGVQETQYF. The CDR3 DNA follows: TGTGCCAGCAGTTTCCGGACAGGTGTTCAAGAGACCCAGTACTTC.

This chain links TRBV5-4 with TRBJ2-7; weak D call: TRBD1 (6 bases). The germline gives CDR1 SGHNT, CDR2 YYREEE (reference sequence). V was clipped by 0 bases and J by 2 bases, with 12 bases between them. The CDR3 sequence is 15 residues long. This chain's CDR3 is CASSLVGTGPYEQYF. CDR3 nucleotides: TGTGCCAGCAGCTTGGTGGGAACAGGGCCCTACGAGCAGTACTTC.